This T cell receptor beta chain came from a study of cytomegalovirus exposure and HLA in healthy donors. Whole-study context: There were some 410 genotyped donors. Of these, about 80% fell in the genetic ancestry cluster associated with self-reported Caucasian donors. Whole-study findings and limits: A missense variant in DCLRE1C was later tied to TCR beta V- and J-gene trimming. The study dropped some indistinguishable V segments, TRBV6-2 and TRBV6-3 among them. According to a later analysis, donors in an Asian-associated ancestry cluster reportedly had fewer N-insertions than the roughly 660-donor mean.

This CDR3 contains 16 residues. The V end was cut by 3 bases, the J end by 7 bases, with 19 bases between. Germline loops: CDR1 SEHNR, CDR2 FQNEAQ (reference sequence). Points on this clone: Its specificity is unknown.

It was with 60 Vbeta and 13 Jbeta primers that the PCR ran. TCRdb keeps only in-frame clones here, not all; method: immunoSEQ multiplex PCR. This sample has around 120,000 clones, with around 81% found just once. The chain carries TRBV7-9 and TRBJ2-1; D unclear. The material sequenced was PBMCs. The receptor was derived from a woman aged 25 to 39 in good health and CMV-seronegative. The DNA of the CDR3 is TGTGCCAGCAGCTTTATAAGAGCCCCAACCGGGAATGAGCAGTTCTTC. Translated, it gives CASSFIRAPTGNEQFF.